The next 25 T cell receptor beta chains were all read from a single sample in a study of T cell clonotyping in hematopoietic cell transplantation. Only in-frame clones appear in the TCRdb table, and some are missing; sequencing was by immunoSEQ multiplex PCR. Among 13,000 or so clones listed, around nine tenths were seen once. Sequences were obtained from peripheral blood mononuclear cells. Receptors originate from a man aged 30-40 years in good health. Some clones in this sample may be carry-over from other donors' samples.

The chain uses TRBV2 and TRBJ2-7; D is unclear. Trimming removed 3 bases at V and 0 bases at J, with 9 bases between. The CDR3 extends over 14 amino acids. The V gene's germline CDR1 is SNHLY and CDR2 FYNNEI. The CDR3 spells CASSDLGTSYEQYF. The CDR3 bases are TGTGCCAGCAGTGACCTAGGAACCTCCTACGAGCAGTACTTC.

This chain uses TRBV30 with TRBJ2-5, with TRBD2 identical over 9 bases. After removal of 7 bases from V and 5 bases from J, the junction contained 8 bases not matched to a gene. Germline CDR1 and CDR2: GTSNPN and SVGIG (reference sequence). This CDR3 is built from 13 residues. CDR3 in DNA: TGTGCCTCAGGCGGGAGGGCGGAGGAGACCCAGTACTTC. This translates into CASGGRAEETQYF.

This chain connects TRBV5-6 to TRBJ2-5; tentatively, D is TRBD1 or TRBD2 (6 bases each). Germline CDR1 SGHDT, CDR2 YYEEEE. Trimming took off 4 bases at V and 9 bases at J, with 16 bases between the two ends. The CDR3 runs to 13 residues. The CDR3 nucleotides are TGTGCCAGCAGCCTTGGTACGGGGGCGGCCCAGTACTTC. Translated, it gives CASSLGTGAAQYF.

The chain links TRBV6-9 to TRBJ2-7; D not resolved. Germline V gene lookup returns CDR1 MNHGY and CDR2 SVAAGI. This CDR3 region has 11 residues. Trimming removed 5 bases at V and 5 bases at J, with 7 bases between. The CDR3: CASSPLDEQYF. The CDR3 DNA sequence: TGTGCCAGCAGTCCTCTAGACGAGCAGTACTTC.

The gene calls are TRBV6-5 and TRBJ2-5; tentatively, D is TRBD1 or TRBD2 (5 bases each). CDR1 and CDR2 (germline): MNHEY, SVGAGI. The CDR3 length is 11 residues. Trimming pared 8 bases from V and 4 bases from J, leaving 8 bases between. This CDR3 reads CASGGRETQYF. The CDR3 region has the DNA TGTGCCAGCGGGGGTCGAGAGACCCAGTACTTC.

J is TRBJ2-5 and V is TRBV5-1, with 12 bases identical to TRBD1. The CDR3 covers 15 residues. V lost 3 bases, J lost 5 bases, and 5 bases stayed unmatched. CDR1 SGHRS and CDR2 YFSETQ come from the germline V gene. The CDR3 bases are TGCGCCAGCAGCTCCGGGACAGGGGGCACGGAGACCCAGTACTTC. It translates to CASSSGTGGTETQYF. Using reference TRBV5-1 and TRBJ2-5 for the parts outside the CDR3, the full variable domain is KAGVTQTPRYLIKTRGQQVTLSCSPISGHRSVSWYQQTPGQGLQFLFEYFSETQRNKGNFPGRFSGRQFSNSRSEMNVSTLELGDSALYLCASSSGTGGTETQYFGPGTRLLVL.

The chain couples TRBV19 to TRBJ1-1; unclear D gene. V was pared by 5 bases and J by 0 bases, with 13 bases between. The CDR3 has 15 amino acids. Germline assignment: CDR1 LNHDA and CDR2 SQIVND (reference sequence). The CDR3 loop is CASSPQAQVNTEAFF. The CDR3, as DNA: TGTGCCAGTAGTCCCCAGGCTCAGGTGAACACTGAAGCTTTCTTT. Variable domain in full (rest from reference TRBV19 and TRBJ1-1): DGGITQSPKYLFRKEGQNVTLSCEQNLNHDAMYWYRQDPGQGLRLIYYSQIVNDFQKGDIAEGYSVSREKKESFPLTVTSAQKNPTAFYLCASSPQAQVNTEAFFGQGTRLTVV.

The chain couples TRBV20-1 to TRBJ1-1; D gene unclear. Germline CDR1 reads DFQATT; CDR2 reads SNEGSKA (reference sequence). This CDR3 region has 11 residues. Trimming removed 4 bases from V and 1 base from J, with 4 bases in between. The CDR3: CSANGNTEAFF. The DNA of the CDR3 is TGCAGTGCTAACGGGAACACTGAAGCTTTCTTT.

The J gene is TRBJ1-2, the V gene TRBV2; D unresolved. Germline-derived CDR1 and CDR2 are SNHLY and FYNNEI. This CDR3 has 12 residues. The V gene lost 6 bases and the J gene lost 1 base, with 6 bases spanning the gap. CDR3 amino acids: CASRPYNYGYTF. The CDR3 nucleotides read TGTGCCAGCAGGCCCTATAACTATGGCTACACCTTC.

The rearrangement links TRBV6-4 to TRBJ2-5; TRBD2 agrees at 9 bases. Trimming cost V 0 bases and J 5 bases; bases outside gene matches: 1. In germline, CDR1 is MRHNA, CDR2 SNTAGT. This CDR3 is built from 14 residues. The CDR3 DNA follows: TGTGCCAGCAGTGACTCTGCGGGGGGGGAGACCCAGTACTTC. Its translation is CASSDSAGGETQYF.

Written as DNA, the CDR3 is TGTGCCAGCTGGCCACAGGGGGCGAATTCACCCCTCCACTTT. Its protein product is CASWPQGANSPLHF. The V and J genes are TRBV6-5 and TRBJ1-6; 9 bases are shared with TRBD1. This CDR3 comprises 14 residues. With V trimmed by 8 bases and J by 7 bases, 6 bases remained unmatched. Germline V gene sequence: CDR1 MNHEY, CDR2 SVGAGI.

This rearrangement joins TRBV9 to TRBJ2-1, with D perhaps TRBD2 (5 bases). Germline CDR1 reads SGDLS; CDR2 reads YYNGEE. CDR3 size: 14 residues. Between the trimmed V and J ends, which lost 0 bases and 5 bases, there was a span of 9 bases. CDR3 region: CASSVVLEDNEQFF. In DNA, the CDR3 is TGTGCCAGCAGCGTAGTACTAGAGGACAATGAGCAGTTCTTC.

The CDR3 coding sequence is TGTGCCAGCAGCGGGGGGGAGGGGGAACCCTACGAGCAGTACTTC. Translated: CASSGGEGEPYEQYF. The chain uses TRBV5-6 and TRBJ2-7; D might be TRBD2 (7 bases). Trimming took off 4 bases at V and 2 bases at J, with 16 bases between the two ends. In germline, CDR1 is SGHDT, CDR2 YYEEEE. The CDR3 is 15 residues long.

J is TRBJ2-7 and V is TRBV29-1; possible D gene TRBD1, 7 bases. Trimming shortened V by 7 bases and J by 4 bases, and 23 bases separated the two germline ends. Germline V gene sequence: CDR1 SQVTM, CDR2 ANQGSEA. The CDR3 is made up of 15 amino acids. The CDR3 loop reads CSGGQVAGGRYEQYF. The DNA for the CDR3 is TGCAGCGGAGGGCAGGTGGCAGGGGGGAGGTACGAGCAGTACTTC.

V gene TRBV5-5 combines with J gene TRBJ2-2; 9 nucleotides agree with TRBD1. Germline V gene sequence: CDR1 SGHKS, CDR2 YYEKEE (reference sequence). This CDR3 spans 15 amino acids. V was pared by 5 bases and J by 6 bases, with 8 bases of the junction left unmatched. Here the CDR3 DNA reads TGTGCCAGCAGATCTTGGGACAGGGCGTCCGGGGAGCTGTTTTTT. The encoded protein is CASRSWDRASGELFF.

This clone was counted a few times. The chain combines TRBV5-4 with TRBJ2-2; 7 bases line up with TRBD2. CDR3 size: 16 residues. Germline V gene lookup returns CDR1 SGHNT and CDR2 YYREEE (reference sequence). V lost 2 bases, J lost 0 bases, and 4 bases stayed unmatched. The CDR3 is CASSFDGRSNTGELFF. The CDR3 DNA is TGTGCCAGCAGCTTTGACGGGAGGTCGAACACCGGGGAGCTGTTTTTT.

CDR3 DNA: TGTGCCAGTGCGCCGGGTCCCTGGAATGAAAAACTGTTTTTT. Translation: CASAPGPWNEKLFF. V gene TRBV6-1 combines with J gene TRBJ1-4; D is ambiguous. This CDR3 has 14 amino acids. Trimming pared 9 bases from V and 5 bases from J, leaving 16 bases between. From germline, CDR1 is MNHNS and CDR2 SASEGT.

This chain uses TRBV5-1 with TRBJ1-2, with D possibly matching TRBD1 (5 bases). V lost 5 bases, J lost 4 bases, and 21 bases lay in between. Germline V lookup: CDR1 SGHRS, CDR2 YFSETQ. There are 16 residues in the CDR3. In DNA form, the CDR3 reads TGCGCCAGCAGTCCTGGACAAGGAACAAAGGGCTATGGCTACACCTTC. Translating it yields CASSPGQGTKGYGYTF.

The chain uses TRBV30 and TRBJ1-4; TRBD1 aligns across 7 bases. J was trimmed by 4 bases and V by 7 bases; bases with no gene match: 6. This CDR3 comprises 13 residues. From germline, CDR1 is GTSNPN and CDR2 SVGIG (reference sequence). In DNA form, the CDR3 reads TGTGCCTACCTGAGGGACAGTAATGAAAAACTGTTTTTT. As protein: CAYLRDSNEKLFF.

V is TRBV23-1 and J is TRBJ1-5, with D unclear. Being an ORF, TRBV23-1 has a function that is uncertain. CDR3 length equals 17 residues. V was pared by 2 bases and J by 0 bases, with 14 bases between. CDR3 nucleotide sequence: TGCGCCAGCAGTCAACCTACCCCCGTTTGTAGCAATCAGCCCCAGCATTTT. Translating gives CASSQPTPVCSNQPQHF.

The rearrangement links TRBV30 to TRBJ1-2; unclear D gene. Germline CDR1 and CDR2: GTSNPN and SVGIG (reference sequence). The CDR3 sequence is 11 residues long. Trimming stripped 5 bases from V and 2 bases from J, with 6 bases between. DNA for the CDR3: TGTGCCTGGCGGTTGAACTATGGCTACACCTTC. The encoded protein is CAWRLNYGYTF.

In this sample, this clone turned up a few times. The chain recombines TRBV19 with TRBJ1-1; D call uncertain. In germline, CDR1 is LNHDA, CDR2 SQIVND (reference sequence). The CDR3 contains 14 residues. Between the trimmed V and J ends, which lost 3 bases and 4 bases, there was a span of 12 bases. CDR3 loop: CASSMWAWSTEAFF. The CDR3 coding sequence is TGTGCCAGTAGTATGTGGGCTTGGAGCACTGAAGCTTTCTTT.

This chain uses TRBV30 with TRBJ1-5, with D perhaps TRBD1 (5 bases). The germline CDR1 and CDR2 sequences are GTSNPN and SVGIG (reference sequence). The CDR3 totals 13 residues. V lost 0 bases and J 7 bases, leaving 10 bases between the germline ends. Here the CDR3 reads CAWSVQVEQPQHF. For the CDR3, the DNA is TGTGCCTGGAGTGTACAGGTGGAGCAGCCCCAGCATTTT.

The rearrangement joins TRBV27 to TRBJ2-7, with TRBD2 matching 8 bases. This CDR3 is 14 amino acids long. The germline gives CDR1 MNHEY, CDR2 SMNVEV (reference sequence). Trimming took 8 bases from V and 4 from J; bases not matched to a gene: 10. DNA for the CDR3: TGTGCCAGCCGGGGGGCGGGAGGATCGTACGAGCAGTACTTC. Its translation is CASRGAGGSYEQYF.

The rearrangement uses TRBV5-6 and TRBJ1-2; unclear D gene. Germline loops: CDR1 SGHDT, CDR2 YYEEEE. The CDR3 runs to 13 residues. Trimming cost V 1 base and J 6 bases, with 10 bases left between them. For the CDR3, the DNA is TGTGCCAGCAGCTTGCCTAGTGGGGATGGCTACACCTTC. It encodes CASSLPSGDGYTF.